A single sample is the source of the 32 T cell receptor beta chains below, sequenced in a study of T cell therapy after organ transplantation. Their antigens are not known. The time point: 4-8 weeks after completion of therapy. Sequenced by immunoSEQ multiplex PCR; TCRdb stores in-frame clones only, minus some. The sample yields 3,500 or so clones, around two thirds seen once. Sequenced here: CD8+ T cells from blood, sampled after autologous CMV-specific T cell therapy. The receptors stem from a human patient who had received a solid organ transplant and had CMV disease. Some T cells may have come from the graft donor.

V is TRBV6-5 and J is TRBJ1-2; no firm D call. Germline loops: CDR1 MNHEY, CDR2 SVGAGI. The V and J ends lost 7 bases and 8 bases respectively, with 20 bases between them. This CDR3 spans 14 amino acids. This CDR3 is CASIKDLTPSGYTF. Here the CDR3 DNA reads TGTGCCAGCATCAAAGACCTGACCCCCTCCGGCTACACCTTC.

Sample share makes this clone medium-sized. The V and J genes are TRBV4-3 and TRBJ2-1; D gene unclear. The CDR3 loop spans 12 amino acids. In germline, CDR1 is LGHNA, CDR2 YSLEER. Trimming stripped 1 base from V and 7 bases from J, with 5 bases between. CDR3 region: CASSQGPNEQFF. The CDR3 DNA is TGCGCCAGCAGCCAAGGACCTAATGAGCAGTTCTTC.

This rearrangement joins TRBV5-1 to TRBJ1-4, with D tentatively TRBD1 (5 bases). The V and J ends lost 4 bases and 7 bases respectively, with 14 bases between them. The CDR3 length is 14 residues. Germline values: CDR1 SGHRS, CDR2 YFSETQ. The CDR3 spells CASSHSGPGEKLFF. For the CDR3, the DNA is TGCGCCAGCAGCCATTCGGGACCGGGTGAAAAACTGTTTTTT. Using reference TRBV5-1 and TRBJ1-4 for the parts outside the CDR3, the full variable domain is KAGVTQTPRYLIKTRGQQVTLSCSPISGHRSVSWYQQTPGQGLQFLFEYFSETQRNKGNFPGRFSGRQFSNSRSEMNVSTLELGDSALYLCASSHSGPGEKLFFGSGTQLSVL.

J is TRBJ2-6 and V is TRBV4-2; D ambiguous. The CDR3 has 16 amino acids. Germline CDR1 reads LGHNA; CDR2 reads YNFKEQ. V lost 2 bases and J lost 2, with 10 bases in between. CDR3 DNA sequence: TGTGCCAGCAGCCAATCCTTCGAGGCTGGGGCCAACGTCCTGACTTTC. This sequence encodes CASSQSFEAGANVLTF.

Here the CDR3 DNA reads TGTGCCAGCAGCGTAGCGGGGACAGCAACTCTGGAGACCCAGTACTTC. Its protein product is CASSVAGTATLETQYF. The chain uses TRBV9 and TRBJ2-5; 7 bases are a match to TRBD1. This CDR3 has 16 residues. The germline CDR1 and CDR2 sequences are SGDLS and YYNGEE. J lost 5 bases, V lost 0 bases, and 10 bases had no gene match.

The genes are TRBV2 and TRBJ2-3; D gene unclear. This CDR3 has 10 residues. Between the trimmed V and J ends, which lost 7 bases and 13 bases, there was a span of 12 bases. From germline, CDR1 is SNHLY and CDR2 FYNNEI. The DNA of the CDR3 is TGTGCCAGCATACGTGGGGAAGAGTATTTT. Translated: CASIRGEEYF. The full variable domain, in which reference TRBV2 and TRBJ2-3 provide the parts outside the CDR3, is EPEVTQTPSHQVTQMGQEVILRCVPISNHLYFYWYRQILGQKVEFLVSFYNNEISEKSEIFDDQFSVERPDGSNFTLKIRSTKLEDSAMYFCASIRGEEYFGPGTRLTVL.

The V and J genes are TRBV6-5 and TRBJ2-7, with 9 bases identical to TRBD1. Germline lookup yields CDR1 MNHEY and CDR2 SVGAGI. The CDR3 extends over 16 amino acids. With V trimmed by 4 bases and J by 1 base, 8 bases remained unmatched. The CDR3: CASSSPDGQGSYEQYV. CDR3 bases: TGTGCCAGCAGTTCCCCCGATGGACAGGGGTCCTACGAGCAGTACGTC.

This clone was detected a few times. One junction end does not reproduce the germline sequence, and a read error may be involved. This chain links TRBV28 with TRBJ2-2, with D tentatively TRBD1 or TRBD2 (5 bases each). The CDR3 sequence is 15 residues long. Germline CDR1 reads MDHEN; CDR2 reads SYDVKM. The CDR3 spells CASQNPGRMDRGAVF. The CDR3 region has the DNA TGTGCCAGCCAAAATCCGGGACGTATGGACCGGGGAGCTGTTTTT.

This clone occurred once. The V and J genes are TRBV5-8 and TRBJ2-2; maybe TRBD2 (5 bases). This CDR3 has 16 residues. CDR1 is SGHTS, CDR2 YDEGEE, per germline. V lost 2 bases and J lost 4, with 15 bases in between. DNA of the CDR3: TGTGCCAGCAGCTTCGATAAAGCGGTGGGCACCGGGGAGCTGTTTTTT. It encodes CASSFDKAVGTGELFF.

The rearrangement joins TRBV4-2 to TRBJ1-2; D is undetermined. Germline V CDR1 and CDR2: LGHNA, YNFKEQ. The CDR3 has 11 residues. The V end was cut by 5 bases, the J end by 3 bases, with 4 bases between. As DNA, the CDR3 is TGTGCCAGCAGCTTATACTATGGCTACACCTTC. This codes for CASSLYYGYTF.

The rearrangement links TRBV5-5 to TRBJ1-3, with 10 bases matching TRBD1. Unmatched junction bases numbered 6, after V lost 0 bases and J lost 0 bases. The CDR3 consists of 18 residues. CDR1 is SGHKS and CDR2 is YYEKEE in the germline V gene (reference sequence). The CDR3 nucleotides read TGTGCCAGCAGCTTGGCCGGGACAGGGGCGATCTCTGGAAACACCATATATTTT. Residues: CASSLAGTGAISGNTIYF.

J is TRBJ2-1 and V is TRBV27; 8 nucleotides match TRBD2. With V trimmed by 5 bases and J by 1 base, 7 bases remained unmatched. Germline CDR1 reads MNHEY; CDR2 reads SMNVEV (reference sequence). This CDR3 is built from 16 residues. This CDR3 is CASSPSAGVSYNEQFF. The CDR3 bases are TGTGCCAGCAGTCCGTCAGCGGGAGTATCCTACAATGAGCAGTTCTTC.

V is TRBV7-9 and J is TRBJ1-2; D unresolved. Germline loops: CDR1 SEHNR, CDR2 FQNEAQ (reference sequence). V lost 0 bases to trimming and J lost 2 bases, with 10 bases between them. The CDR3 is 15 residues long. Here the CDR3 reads CASSLAPAENYGYTF. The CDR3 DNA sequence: TGTGCCAGCAGCTTAGCGCCGGCGGAAAACTATGGCTACACCTTC.

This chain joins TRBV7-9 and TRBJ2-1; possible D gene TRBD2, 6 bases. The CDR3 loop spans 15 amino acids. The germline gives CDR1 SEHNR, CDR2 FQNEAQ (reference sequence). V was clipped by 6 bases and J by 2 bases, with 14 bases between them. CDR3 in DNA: TGTGCCAGCAGTTCACCCGGGACTCCCTACAATGAGCAGTTCTTC. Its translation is CASSSPGTPYNEQFF.

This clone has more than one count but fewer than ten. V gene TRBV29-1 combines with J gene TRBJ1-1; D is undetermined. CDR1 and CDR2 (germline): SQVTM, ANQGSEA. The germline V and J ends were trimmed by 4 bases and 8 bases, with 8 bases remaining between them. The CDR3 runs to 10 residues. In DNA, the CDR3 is TGCAGCGTTGTTTCTGTCGAAGCTTTCTTT. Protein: CSVVSVEAFF.

CDR3 coding DNA: TGTGCCACCAGTGCAGACAGCCCTCAAGAGACCCAGTACTTC. As protein: CATSADSPQETQYF. The chain has TRBV15 and TRBJ2-5; the D gene is possibly TRBD1 (5 bases). The CDR3 extends over 14 amino acids. Trimming cost V 6 bases and J 2 bases, with 13 bases left between them. Germline CDR1 is LNHNV and CDR2 is YYDKDF (reference sequence).

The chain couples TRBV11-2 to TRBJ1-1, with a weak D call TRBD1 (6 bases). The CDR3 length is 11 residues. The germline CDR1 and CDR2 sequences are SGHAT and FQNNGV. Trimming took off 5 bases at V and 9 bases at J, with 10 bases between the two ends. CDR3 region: CASSLGQQAFF. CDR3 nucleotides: TGTGCCAGCAGCCTCGGACAGCAAGCTTTCTTT.

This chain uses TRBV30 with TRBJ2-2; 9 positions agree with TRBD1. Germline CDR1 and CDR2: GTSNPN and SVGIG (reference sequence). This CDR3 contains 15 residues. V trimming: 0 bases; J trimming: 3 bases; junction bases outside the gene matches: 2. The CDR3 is CAWSVRDRDTGELFF. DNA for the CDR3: TGTGCCTGGAGTGTACGGGACAGGGACACCGGGGAGCTGTTTTTT. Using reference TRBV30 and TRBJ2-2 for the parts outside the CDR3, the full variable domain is SQTIHQWPATLVQPVGSPLSLECTVEGTSNPNLYWYRQAAGRGLQLLFYSVGIGQISSEVPQNLSASRPQDRQFILSSKKLLLSDSGFYLCAWSVRDRDTGELFFGEGSRLTVL.

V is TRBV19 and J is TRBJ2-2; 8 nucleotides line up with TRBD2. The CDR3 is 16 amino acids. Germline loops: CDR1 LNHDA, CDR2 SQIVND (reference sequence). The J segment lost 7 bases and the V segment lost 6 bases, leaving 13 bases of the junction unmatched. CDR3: CASRDWSGSSGGELFF. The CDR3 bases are TGTGCCAGTAGGGACTGGAGCGGGAGCTCTGGCGGGGAGCTGTTTTTT.

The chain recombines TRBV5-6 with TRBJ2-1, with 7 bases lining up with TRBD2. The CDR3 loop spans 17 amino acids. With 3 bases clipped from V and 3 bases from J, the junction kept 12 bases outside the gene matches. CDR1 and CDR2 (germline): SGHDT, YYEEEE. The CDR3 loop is CASSSSRGSGNYNEQFF. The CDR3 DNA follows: TGTGCCAGCAGCTCCTCCCGGGGGAGCGGGAACTACAATGAGCAGTTCTTC.

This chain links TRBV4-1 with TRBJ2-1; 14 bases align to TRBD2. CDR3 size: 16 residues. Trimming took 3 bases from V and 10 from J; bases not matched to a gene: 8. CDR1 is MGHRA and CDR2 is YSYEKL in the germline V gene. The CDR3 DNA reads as TGCGCCAGCAGCCAGGAGGGACTAGCGGGAGTACGGGAGCAGTTCTTC. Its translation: CASSQEGLAGVREQFF.

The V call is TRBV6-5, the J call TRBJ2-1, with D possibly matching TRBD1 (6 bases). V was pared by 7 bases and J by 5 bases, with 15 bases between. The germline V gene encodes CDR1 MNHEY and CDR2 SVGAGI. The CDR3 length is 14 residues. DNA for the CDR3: TGTGCCAGCACCTGGGGGCCAGGGAACAATGAGCAGTTCTTC. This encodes CASTWGPGNNEQFF.

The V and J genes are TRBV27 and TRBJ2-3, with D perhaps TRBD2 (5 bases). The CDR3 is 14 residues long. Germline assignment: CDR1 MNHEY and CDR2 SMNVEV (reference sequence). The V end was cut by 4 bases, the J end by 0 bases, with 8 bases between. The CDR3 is CASSSDFSTDTQYF. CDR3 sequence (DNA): TGTGCCAGCAGTTCGGACTTTAGCACAGATACGCAGTATTTT.

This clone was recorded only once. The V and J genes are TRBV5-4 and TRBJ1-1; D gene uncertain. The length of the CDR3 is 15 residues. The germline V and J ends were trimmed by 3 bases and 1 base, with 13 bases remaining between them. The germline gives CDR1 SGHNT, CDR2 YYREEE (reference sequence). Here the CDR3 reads CASSSRGLGNTEAFF. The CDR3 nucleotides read TGTGCCAGCAGCTCTCGAGGGCTGGGGAACACTGAAGCTTTCTTT.

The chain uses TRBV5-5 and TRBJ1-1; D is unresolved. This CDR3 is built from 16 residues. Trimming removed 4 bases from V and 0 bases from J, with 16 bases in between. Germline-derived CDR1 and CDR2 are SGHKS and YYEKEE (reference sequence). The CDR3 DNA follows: TGTGCCAGCAGCCGTCTCCCGCCGGGAATGAACACTGAAGCTTTCTTT. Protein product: CASSRLPPGMNTEAFF.

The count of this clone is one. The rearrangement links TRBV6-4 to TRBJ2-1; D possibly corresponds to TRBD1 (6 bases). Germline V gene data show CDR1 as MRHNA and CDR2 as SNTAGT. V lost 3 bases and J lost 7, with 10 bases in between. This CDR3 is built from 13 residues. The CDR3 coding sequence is TGTGCCAGCAGTGAGGGGGCGGAGAATGAGCAGTTCTTC. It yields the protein CASSEGAENEQFF.

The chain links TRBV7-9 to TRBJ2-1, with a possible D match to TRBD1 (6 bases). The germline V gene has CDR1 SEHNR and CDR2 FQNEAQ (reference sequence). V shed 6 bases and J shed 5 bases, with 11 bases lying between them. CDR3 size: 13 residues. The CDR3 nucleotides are TGTGCCAGCAGGCGGACAGATCACAATGAGCAGTTCTTC. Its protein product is CASRRTDHNEQFF.

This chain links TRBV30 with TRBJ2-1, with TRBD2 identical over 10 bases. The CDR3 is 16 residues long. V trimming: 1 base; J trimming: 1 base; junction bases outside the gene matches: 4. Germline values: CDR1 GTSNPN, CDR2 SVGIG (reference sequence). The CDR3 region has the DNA TGTGCCTGGAGTGGGCTAGCGGGAGTATCCTACAATGAGCAGTTCTTC. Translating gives CAWSGLAGVSYNEQFF.

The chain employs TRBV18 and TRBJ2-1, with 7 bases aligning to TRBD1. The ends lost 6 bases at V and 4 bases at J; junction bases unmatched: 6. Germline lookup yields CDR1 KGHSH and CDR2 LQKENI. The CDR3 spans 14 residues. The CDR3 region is CASSGDSFYNEQFF. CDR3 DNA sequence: TGTGCCAGCTCGGGGGACAGCTTTTACAATGAGCAGTTCTTC.

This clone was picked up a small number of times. CDR3 in DNA: TGTGCCAGCAGCCCCTGGACAGGGCCTTCCTACGAGCAGTACGTC. It yields the protein CASSPWTGPSYEQYV. The rearrangement uses TRBV5-6 and TRBJ2-7; 8 positions match TRBD1. The CDR3 loop spans 15 amino acids. Germline assignment: CDR1 SGHDT and CDR2 YYEEEE. V was clipped by 4 bases and J by 1 base; unmatched bases: 7.

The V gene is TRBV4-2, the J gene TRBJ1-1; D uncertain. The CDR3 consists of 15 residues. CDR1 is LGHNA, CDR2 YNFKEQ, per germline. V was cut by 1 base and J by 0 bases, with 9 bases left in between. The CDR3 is CASSQVAGMNTEAFF. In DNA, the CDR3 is TGTGCCAGCAGCCAAGTTGCAGGCATGAACACTGAAGCTTTCTTT.

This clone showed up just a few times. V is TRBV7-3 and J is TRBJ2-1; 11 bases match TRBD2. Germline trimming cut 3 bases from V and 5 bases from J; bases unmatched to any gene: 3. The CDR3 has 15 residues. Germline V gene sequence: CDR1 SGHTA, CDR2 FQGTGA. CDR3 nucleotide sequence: TGTGCCAGCAGCTTCGGACTAGCGGGCAACAATGAGCAGTTCTTC. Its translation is CASSFGLAGNNEQFF.